Each of the 15 T cell receptor beta chains below was sequenced from the same sample in a study of T cells in Graves' hyperthyroidism and ophthalmopathy. Amplification of TCR beta CDR3 regions was performed using RNA transcripts as template. In the first-round RT-PCR of the TCR CDR3, the HTBI primer set was used. Each CDR3 protein gets one entry after TCRdb re-called the multiplex PCR reads with MiXCR. The sample contains over 250,000 distinct CDR3 sequences, roughly 22% of which appear only once. Sample: blood. These receptors all come from a man in his thirties or forties with Graves' ophthalmopathy.

This clonotype was seen a handful of times. The chain employs TRBV7-9 and TRBJ2-3; D is undetermined. Germline lookup yields CDR1 SEHNR and CDR2 FQNEAQ (reference sequence). There are 17 residues in the CDR3. Trimming stripped 4 bases from V and 3 bases from J, with 20 bases between. CDR3 amino acids: CASSSPVQTSITDTQYF. In nucleotides, the CDR3 is TGTGCCAGCAGCTCACCTGTCCAGACCTCTATAACAGATACGCAGTATTTT.

CDR3 sequence (DNA): TGCGCCAGCAGCCAACGACTAGCGGGAGGAACTAGCACAGATACGCAGTATTTT. Protein product: CASSQRLAGGTSTDTQYF. The chain couples TRBV4-1 to TRBJ2-3; 13 bases agree with TRBD2. The trim removed 2 bases at V and 0 bases at J, leaving 5 bases unmatched. The CDR3 extends over 18 amino acids. Germline CDR1 reads MGHRA; CDR2 reads YSYEKL.

J is TRBJ2-7 and V is TRBV27; maybe TRBD2 (6 bases). The CDR3 runs 12 residues. V was cut by 6 bases and J by 1 base, with 7 bases left in between. The germline V gene encodes CDR1 MNHEY and CDR2 SMNVEV (reference sequence). CDR3 nucleotide sequence: TGTGCCAGCAGAGGGACTTCCTACGAGCAGTACTTC. It translates to CASRGTSYEQYF.

The chain has TRBV20-1 and TRBJ2-1, with D unclear. Germline loops: CDR1 DFQATT, CDR2 SNEGSKA (reference sequence). V lost 1 base and J lost 0, with 16 bases in between. This CDR3 is 17 amino acids long. The DNA of the CDR3 is TGCAGTGCTAGAGGTGGTGCTCGGACGAGCTCCTACAATGAGCAGTTCTTC. The encoded protein is CSARGGARTSSYNEQFF.

This clonotype has only a few counts. The rearrangement uses TRBV7-9 and TRBJ1-1; TRBD1 agrees at 7 bases. The CDR3 sequence is 14 residues long. The ends lost 3 bases at V and 5 bases at J; junction bases unmatched: 6. The germline V gene has CDR1 SEHNR and CDR2 FQNEAQ (reference sequence). The CDR3 region is CASSLGTAGTEAFF. CDR3 DNA: TGTGCCAGCAGCTTGGGGACAGCGGGTACTGAAGCTTTCTTT.

This clonotype was picked up many times. The chain's CDR3 is CASSLANTEAFF. The CDR3 nucleotides are TGTGCCAGCAGCTTAGCCAACACTGAAGCTTTCTTT. The rearrangement joins TRBV13 to TRBJ1-1; D call uncertain. This CDR3 comprises 12 residues. The germline V and J ends were trimmed by 1 base and 2 bases, with 2 bases remaining between them. The germline V gene encodes CDR1 PRHDT and CDR2 FYEKMQ (reference sequence).

This clonotype was found a few times. The chain carries TRBV3-1 and TRBJ2-7; 10 bases line up with TRBD2. The junction had 9 bases not matched to a gene; V was cut back by 3 bases and J by 4 bases. Germline V CDR1 and CDR2: LGHDT, YNNKEL (reference sequence). The length of the CDR3 is 16 residues. CDR3 in DNA: TGTGCCAGCAGCCACGCGCTAGCGGGAGATCGGTACGAGCAGTACTTC. This encodes CASSHALAGDRYEQYF.

This clonotype was observed a few times. This chain joins TRBV29-1 and TRBJ1-2; D gene uncertain. The V end was cut by 0 bases, the J end by 3 bases, with 5 bases between. This CDR3 region has 12 residues. Germline CDR1 and CDR2: SQVTM and ANQGSEA. The CDR3 bases are TGCAGCGTTGAAGATCTTTACTATGGCTACACCTTC. It is translated as CSVEDLYYGYTF.

The chain links TRBV18 to TRBJ1-2; D gene uncertain. The CDR3 has 15 residues. Germline V CDR1 and CDR2: KGHSH, LQKENI. The V and J ends lost 2 bases and 3 bases respectively, with 13 bases between them. The DNA of the CDR3 is TGTGCCAGCTCACCAAGGGTCGTGTTGGACTATGGCTACACCTTC. Protein: CASSPRVVLDYGYTF.

V gene TRBV6-1 combines with J gene TRBJ1-5; 9 nucleotides align to TRBD1. The CDR3 loop spans 16 amino acids. CDR1 and CDR2 (germline): MNHNS, SASEGT. V lost 6 bases, J lost 3 bases, and 9 bases stayed unmatched. CDR3 in amino acids: CASRTGGPPLNQPQHF. CDR3 DNA sequence: TGTGCCAGCAGGACAGGGGGGCCCCCTCTCAATCAGCCCCAGCATTTT.

This clonotype appeared many times. The chain uses TRBV5-1 and TRBJ2-3; D possibly corresponds to TRBD2 (5 bases). V was cut by 1 base and J by 4 bases, with 13 bases left in between. The germline V gene has CDR1 SGHRS and CDR2 YFSETQ. The CDR3 length is 15 residues. The CDR3 DNA reads TGCGCCAGCAGCTTGACTAGACTCGGGGCAGATACGCAGTATTTT. Translated, it gives CASSLTRLGADTQYF.

This clonotype showed up many times. The chain is built from TRBV6-1 and TRBJ1-1; D not certain. The CDR3 has 16 residues. Deletions cut 4 bases from V and 6 bases from J, with 21 bases between. CDR1 and CDR2 (germline): MNHNS, SASEGT. DNA of the CDR3: TGTGCCAGCAGTGTTAGTGGCCGGGTCGGGCCCGCTGAAGCTTTCTTT. Amino acid sequence: CASSVSGRVGPAEAFF.

This clonotype was seen a handful of times. The chain is built from TRBV3-1 and TRBJ2-4; TRBD1 aligns across 9 bases. Germline-derived CDR1 and CDR2 are LGHDT and YNNKEL (reference sequence). The V segment lost 4 bases and the J segment 0 bases; nucleotides outside the gene matches: 7. The CDR3 has 17 residues. This CDR3 is CASSPLQGALAKNIQYF. CDR3 sequence (DNA): TGTGCCAGCAGCCCATTACAGGGGGCGCTAGCCAAAAACATTCAGTACTTC.

This clonotype was seen a few times. The chain is built from TRBV5-1 and TRBJ2-1; possibly TRBD2 for D (6 bases). Germline loops: CDR1 SGHRS, CDR2 YFSETQ. The CDR3 spans 13 residues. The V gene lost 4 bases and the J gene lost 11 bases, with 16 bases spanning the gap. The CDR3 loop reads CASSRDSPWKQFF. The CDR3 DNA follows: TGCGCCAGCAGCCGGGACTCTCCCTGGAAGCAGTTCTTC.

This clonotype was seen many times. The chain joins TRBV11-2 to TRBJ2-7; 7 positions match TRBD2. Unmatched junction bases numbered 12, after V lost 5 bases and J lost 2 bases. CDR3 length: 16 residues. The V gene's germline CDR1 is SGHAT and CDR2 FQNNGV. CDR3 residues: CASSGRLGGATYEQYF. CDR3 sequence (DNA): TGTGCCAGCAGCGGACGATTGGGAGGGGCCACCTACGAGCAGTACTTC.